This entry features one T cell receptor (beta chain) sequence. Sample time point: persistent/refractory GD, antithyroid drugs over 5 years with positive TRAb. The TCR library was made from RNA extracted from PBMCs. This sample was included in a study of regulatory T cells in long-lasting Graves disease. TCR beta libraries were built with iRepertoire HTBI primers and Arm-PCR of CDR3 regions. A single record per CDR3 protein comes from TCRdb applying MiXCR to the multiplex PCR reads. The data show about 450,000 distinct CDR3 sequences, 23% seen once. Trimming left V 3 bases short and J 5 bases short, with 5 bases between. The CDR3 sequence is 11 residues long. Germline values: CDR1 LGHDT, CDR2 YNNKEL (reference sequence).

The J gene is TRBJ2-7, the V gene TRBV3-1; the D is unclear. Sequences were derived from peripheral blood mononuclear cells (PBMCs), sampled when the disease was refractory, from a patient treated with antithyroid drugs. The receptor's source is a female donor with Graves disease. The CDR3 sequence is CASSHGNEQYF. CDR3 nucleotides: TGTGCCAGCAGCCATGGTAACGAGCAGTACTTC.